These 3 T cell receptor beta chains originate from one sample sequenced in a study of T cell responses to AZD1222 COVID-19 vaccine. Data came from immunoSEQ multiplex PCR; TCRdb stores just in-frame clones and leaves some out. The sample yields approximately 100,000 clones, 93% seen once. The sequencing used peripheral blood, collected on day 0 of AZD1222 vaccination. The receptors originated from an adult in good health.

This chain connects TRBV19 to TRBJ1-4; D is undetermined. This CDR3 has 16 residues. Trimming took off 6 bases at V and 7 bases at J, with 21 bases between the two ends. In germline, CDR1 is LNHDA, CDR2 SQIVND (reference sequence). The CDR3 DNA reads TGTGCCAGTAGCCCTAGCGGCATCACCACCGGTGAAAAACTGTTTTTT. It is translated as CASSPSGITTGEKLFF.

Only one count was recorded for this clone. This rearrangement joins TRBV10-3 to TRBJ1-3; D remains ambiguous. V gave up 3 bases and J gave up 7 bases, with 7 bases separating them. The CDR3 is 12 residues long. Germline V gene sequence: CDR1 ENHRY, CDR2 SYGVKD. For the CDR3, the DNA is TGTGCCATCAGTGAAAGACTTAACACCATATATTTT. It translates to CAISERLNTIYF.

V usage is TRBV9 and J usage is TRBJ1-2, with 8 bases lining up with TRBD1. The germline CDR1 and CDR2 sequences are SGDLS and YYNGEE. Trimming at V came to 3 bases and at J to 7 bases, leaving 11 bases not matched to a gene. The CDR3 loop spans 15 amino acids. CDR3 DNA: TGTGCCAGCAGCGACGACAGGGGTCTTTCCGGTGGCTACACCTTC. Residues: CASSDDRGLSGGYTF.